A single sample is the source of the 14 T cell receptor beta chains below, sequenced in a study of glioma-infiltrating T cells after dendritic cell vaccination. Some clones are missing from TCRdb's copy, which holds only in-frame ones; the method was immunoSEQ multiplex PCR. The sample contains about 49,000 clones, approximately 85% of which appear only once. The sample in question was blood, obtained before dendritic cell vaccination. Receptors originate from a human donor with glioblastoma.

The rearrangement joins TRBV18 to TRBJ1-2, with 7 bases fitting TRBD1. V lost 3 bases to trimming and J lost 3 bases; unmatched junction nucleotides: 10. Germline-derived CDR1 and CDR2 are KGHSH and LQKENI. This CDR3 contains 16 residues. In nucleotides, the CDR3 is TGTGCCAGCTCACCGTCCAAAACAGGGGTTTACTATGGCTACACCTTC. Its translation is CASSPSKTGVYYGYTF.

The chain joins TRBV2 to TRBJ1-1; no definite D call. The V gene lost 6 bases and the J gene lost 1 base, with 12 bases spanning the gap. CDR3 length: 14 amino acids. Germline V gene lookup returns CDR1 SNHLY and CDR2 FYNNEI. CDR3 sequence reads: CASRRGVENTEAFF. CDR3 bases: TGTGCCAGCAGACGGGGAGTTGAGAACACTGAAGCTTTCTTT.

V gene TRBV7-3 combines with J gene TRBJ2-1; 15 positions match TRBD2. Germline V gene lookup returns CDR1 SGHTA and CDR2 FQGTGA. The CDR3 sequence is 20 residues long. The ends lost 1 base at V and 6 bases at J; junction bases unmatched: 13. CDR3 amino acids: CASSLNGGPGLAGGINEQFF. CDR3 nucleotide sequence: TGTGCCAGCAGCTTAAATGGGGGGCCGGGACTAGCGGGAGGTATCAATGAGCAGTTCTTC. Full variable domain (remainder filled in from reference TRBV7-3 and TRBJ2-1): GAGVSQTPSNKVTEKGKYVELRCDPISGHTALYWYRQSLGQGPEFLIYFQGTGAADDSGLPNDRFFAVRPEGSVSTLKIQRTERGDSAVYLCASSLNGGPGLAGGINEQFFGPGTRLTVL.

This chain connects TRBV5-6 to TRBJ2-5; 8 bases align to TRBD2. V lost 4 bases and J lost 4; bases outside the gene matches: 3. The V gene's germline CDR1 is SGHDT and CDR2 YYEEEE. This CDR3 region has 13 residues. The DNA for the CDR3 is TGTGCCAGCAGCCCGGGACTAGGAGAGACCCAGTACTTC. As protein: CASSPGLGETQYF. Looking up the rest from reference TRBV5-6 and TRBJ2-5 gives the full variable domain: DAGVTQSPTHLIKTRGQQVTLRCSPKSGHDTVSWYQQALGQGPQFIFQYYEEEERQRGNFPDRFSGHQFPNYSSELNVNALLLGDSALYLCASSPGLGETQYFGPGTRLLVL.

The DNA for the CDR3 is TGTGCCAGCAGCTTAACAGGGAGCTACAATGAGCAGTTCTTC. It is translated as CASSLTGSYNEQFF. J is TRBJ2-1 and V is TRBV7-3; maybe TRBD2 (5 bases). The germline CDR1 and CDR2 sequences are SGHTA and FQGTGA. V was shortened by 0 bases and J by 3 bases, with 6 bases between the two germline ends. CDR3 length equals 14 residues.

The V and J genes are TRBV4-2 and TRBJ1-1; possibly TRBD1 for D (5 bases). The V gene's germline CDR1 is LGHNA and CDR2 YNFKEQ. V was cut by 0 bases and J by 11 bases, with 13 bases left in between. The CDR3 is 13 residues long. The CDR3 nucleotides are TGTGCCAGCAGCCAAGAGGGCATCTCAGGGGCTTTCTTT. Its protein product is CASSQEGISGAFF.

This chain links TRBV5-4 with TRBJ2-5, with no clear D. Looked up from germline, CDR1 is SGHNT and CDR2 is YYREEE (reference sequence). This CDR3 region has 13 residues. V lost 0 bases to trimming and J lost 0 bases, with 3 bases between them. CDR3 coding DNA: TGTGCCAGCAGCTTGGCAGACCAAGAGACCCAGTACTTC. Protein sequence: CASSLADQETQYF.

A single count supports this clone. The genes are TRBV10-1 and TRBJ2-1; D might be TRBD2 (5 bases). Trimming removed 5 bases at V and 5 bases at J, with 13 bases between. CDR1 and CDR2 (germline): WNHNN, SYGVQD (reference sequence). The CDR3 extends over 14 amino acids. In nucleotides, the CDR3 is TGCGCCAGCAGTAGAAGCGGCGACGACAATGAGCAGTTCTTC. Translated: CASSRSGDDNEQFF.

This sequence joins TRBV30 and TRBJ1-2; D possibly corresponds to TRBD1 (6 bases). V dropped 3 bases and J dropped 8 bases, with 16 bases sitting between them. The germline V gene encodes CDR1 GTSNPN and CDR2 SVGIG (reference sequence). CDR3 length equals 13 residues. The CDR3 DNA is TGTGCCTGGAGCCGATCCAGAGGGGGAGGCTACACCTTC. Protein sequence: CAWSRSRGGGYTF.

V usage is TRBV5-1 and J usage is TRBJ2-1; 8 bases are shared with TRBD1. CDR1 is SGHRS and CDR2 is YFSETQ in the germline V gene. The junction had 13 bases not matched to a gene; V was cut back by 3 bases and J by 8 bases. The CDR3 sequence is 16 residues long. The CDR3 nucleotides read TGCGCCAGCAGCTACGGGACAGGAGGTCTTGGAGATGAGCAGTTCTTC. Its protein product is CASSYGTGGLGDEQFF.

This clone showed up just once. V is TRBV2 and J is TRBJ2-2; TRBD2 agrees at 9 bases. The V segment lost 7 bases and the J segment 0 bases; nucleotides outside the gene matches: 6. This CDR3 is built from 16 residues. CDR1 and CDR2 (germline): SNHLY, FYNNEI. The CDR3 region is CASTLSSGTNTGELFF. The CDR3 coding sequence is TGTGCCAGCACCCTTTCTAGCGGGACGAACACCGGGGAGCTGTTTTTT.

This chain joins TRBV6-6 and TRBJ1-1; 9 nucleotides align to TRBD1. Germline trimming cut 11 bases from V and 5 bases from J; bases unmatched to any gene: 9. Germline CDR1 MNHNY, CDR2 SVGAGI (reference sequence). The CDR3 sequence is 13 residues long. Here the CDR3 DNA reads TGTGCCGGAAAACAGGGGGCGAGTACTGAAGCTTTCTTT. This translates into CAGKQGASTEAFF.

The V gene is TRBV21-1, the J gene TRBJ2-7; TRBD2 reflects the table's D call only, with no check against the DNA. TRBV21-1 is termed a pseudogene. The length of the CDR3 is 14 residues. The DNA for the CDR3 is TGTGCCAGCAGCAAAGTGCGGCAGATCTACGAGCAGTACTTC. This codes for CASSKVRQIYEQYF.

The chain combines TRBV7-7 with TRBJ2-3, with D tentatively TRBD1 (6 bases). The CDR3 loop spans 17 amino acids. Trimming shortened V by 0 bases and J by 4 bases, and 17 bases separated the two germline ends. CDR1 is SSHAT, CDR2 FNYEAQ, per germline (reference sequence). The CDR3 DNA follows: TGTGCCAGCAGCTTAGCGTGGGGGCAGGCAGGCGCAGATACGCAGTATTTT. It codes for CASSLAWGQAGADTQYF.